Below are 29 T cell receptor beta chains sequenced from a single sample in a study of the immune and genomic landscape of osteosarcoma. Poor-prognosis osteosarcoma patients supplied post-treatment primary, local recurrence and metastasis tumor specimens. Profiled with immunoSEQ multiplex PCR; TCRdb holds only in-frame clones, not every one. The sample lists some 500 clones, roughly four fifths occurring once. The sample consisted of osteosarcoma tumor tissue from the lung. The receptors were gathered from a human donor with osteosarcoma.

The chain is built from TRBV10-1 and TRBJ2-1, with unresolved D. Trimming removed 8 bases at V and 8 bases at J, with 19 bases between. Germline V lookup: CDR1 WNHNN, CDR2 SYGVQD (reference sequence). There are 14 residues in the CDR3. CDR3 nucleotides: TGCGCCAGCTCCCTTTCCCTCGGAAGGGATGAGCAGTTCTTC. This translates into CASSLSLGRDEQFF.

The sample holds one count of this clone. The chain recombines TRBV7-2 with TRBJ1-1; D is ambiguous. Deletions cut 6 bases from V and 0 bases from J, with 11 bases between. Germline assignment: CDR1 SGHTA and CDR2 FQGNSA. The CDR3 has 14 amino acids. DNA for the CDR3: TGTGCCAGCAGATACGGAGTAATGAACACTGAAGCTTTCTTT. Translating gives CASRYGVMNTEAFF.

This clone was detected once. J is TRBJ2-1 and V is TRBV15; 11 bases line up with TRBD2. From germline, CDR1 is LNHNV and CDR2 YYDKDF (reference sequence). Trimming removed 2 bases from V and 6 bases from J; junction bases left unmatched: 6. This CDR3 has 16 amino acids. Here the CDR3 reads CATSRRTSGPINEQFF. Written as DNA, the CDR3 is TGTGCCACCAGCAGAAGGACTAGCGGGCCCATCAATGAGCAGTTCTTC.

This clone has just a few counts. The rearrangement links TRBV29-1 to TRBJ2-5; tentative D call: TRBD2 (6 bases). V was cut by 5 bases and J by 1 base, with 11 bases left in between. CDR1 SQVTM and CDR2 ANQGSEA come from the germline V gene. CDR3 length: 13 amino acids. The CDR3 reads CSVPVGGQETQYF. CDR3 coding DNA: TGCAGCGTTCCAGTGGGGGGCCAAGAGACCCAGTACTTC.

In its sample, this clone was seen a few times. The chain has TRBV11-2 and TRBJ1-6, with D hard to call. V was clipped by 1 base and J by 0 bases, with 7 bases between them. This CDR3 has 16 residues. Germline CDR1 is SGHAT and CDR2 is FQNNGV. In DNA form, the CDR3 reads TGTGCCAGCAGCTTAGGGAGGAGCTCCTATAATTCACCCCTCCACTTT. Protein: CASSLGRSSYNSPLHF.

The rearrangement links TRBV7-9 to TRBJ2-3; D is perhaps TRBD1 (6 bases). CDR1 and CDR2 from the germline V gene are SEHNR and FQNEAQ (reference sequence). The V gene lost 5 bases and the J gene lost 3 bases, with 15 bases spanning the gap. The length of the CDR3 is 15 residues. CDR3 loop: CASSLGLDRTDTQYF. The CDR3 nucleotides read TGTGCCAGCAGCCTCGGTTTGGACAGAACAGATACGCAGTATTTT.

This chain uses TRBV5-4 with TRBJ2-3, with D perhaps TRBD2 (6 bases). The CDR3 spans 14 residues. V lost 4 bases to trimming and J lost 3 bases, with 12 bases between them. Germline V gives CDR1 SGHNT, CDR2 YYREEE (reference sequence). CDR3 region: CASSTGTATDTQYF. The CDR3 bases are TGTGCCAGCAGCACCGGGACTGCTACAGATACGCAGTATTTT.

This sequence joins TRBV6-5 and TRBJ1-2; tentatively, D is TRBD1 (5 bases). Germline values: CDR1 MNHEY, CDR2 SVGAGI. The CDR3 sequence is 14 residues long. Trimming took 0 bases from V and 5 from J, leaving 10 bases between them. CDR3 sequence reads: CASSYSGGRYGYTF. CDR3 sequence (DNA): TGTGCCAGCAGTTACTCGGGGGGTCGGTATGGCTACACCTTC.

This clone was counted once. The V and J genes are TRBV19 and TRBJ1-2; TRBD1 is a possible D gene (6 bases). Germline V gene sequence: CDR1 LNHDA, CDR2 SQIVND (reference sequence). V dropped 5 bases and J dropped 0 bases, with 19 bases sitting between them. This CDR3 contains 17 residues. CDR3 region: CASSADRTGAANYGYTF. The DNA for the CDR3 is TGTGCCAGTAGTGCGGACAGAACCGGGGCTGCTAACTATGGCTACACCTTC.

The chain uses TRBV7-9 and TRBJ1-6; 7 bases map to TRBD1. V gave up 4 bases and J gave up 9 bases; unmatched junction bases: 15. In germline, CDR1 is SEHNR, CDR2 FQNEAQ (reference sequence). This CDR3 spans 17 amino acids. For the CDR3, the DNA is TGTGCCAGCAGCTCTCACGACCTACAGGGGATCGGTTCACCCCTCCACTTT. This translates into CASSSHDLQGIGSPLHF.

The chain employs TRBV15 and TRBJ1-2; D not certain. The CDR3 is 13 amino acids. Germline-derived CDR1 and CDR2 are LNHNV and YYDKDF (reference sequence). V gave up 3 bases and J gave up 4 bases, with 9 bases separating them. The CDR3 spells CATSSGQSYGYTF. CDR3 DNA: TGTGCCACCAGCAGTGGGCAGTCCTATGGCTACACCTTC.

This clone was seen once. The gene calls are TRBV11-2 and TRBJ2-7; TRBD1 matches 10 bases. The CDR3 totals 14 residues. The germline CDR1 and CDR2 sequences are SGHAT and FQNNGV. Losses at the gene ends were 3 bases for V and 6 bases for J; bases not matched to a gene: 5. CDR3 nucleotide sequence: TGTGCCAGCAGCTTCGGACAGGGGGTAGGCGAGCAGTACTTC. Translated, it gives CASSFGQGVGEQYF.

This rearrangement joins TRBV30 to TRBJ2-5, with D tentatively TRBD2 (6 bases). The CDR3 runs to 17 residues. The V gene's germline CDR1 is GTSNPN and CDR2 SVGIG (reference sequence). The V gene lost 4 bases and the J gene lost 5 bases, with 26 bases spanning the gap. The CDR3 bases are TGTGCCTGGACGGCTCTACTTTGGCGGGGCGAGCCTGAGACCCAGTACTTC. Translating gives CAWTALLWRGEPETQYF.

The CDR3 loop reads CASSQVNGEGSPLHF. The DNA of the CDR3 is TGCGCCAGCAGCCAAGTTAACGGGGAGGGTTCACCCCTCCACTTT. The chain couples TRBV4-1 to TRBJ1-6, with unresolved D. V gave up 1 base and J gave up 9 bases, with 13 bases separating them. Per the germline V gene, CDR1 is MGHRA and CDR2 is YSYEKL. The CDR3 covers 15 residues.

This clone was picked up one time. V usage is TRBV7-9 and J usage is TRBJ1-1; 8 bases are a match to TRBD1. CDR1 is SEHNR and CDR2 is FQNEAQ in the germline V gene (reference sequence). The V and J ends lost 5 bases and 4 bases, in that order; junction bases with no gene match: 6. The CDR3 runs to 14 residues. CDR3 protein: CASSSTGGATEAFF. The DNA of the CDR3 is TGTGCCAGCAGCAGTACAGGGGGGGCCACTGAAGCTTTCTTT.

This chain links TRBV9 with TRBJ1-2, with D possibly being TRBD1 (6 bases). This CDR3 spans 14 amino acids. CDR1 and CDR2 (germline): SGDLS, YYNGEE. Trimming took off 1 base at V and 2 bases at J, with 9 bases between the two ends. The CDR3 DNA sequence: TGTGCCAGCAGCGTACTAGGGGGGAACTATGGCTACACCTTC. It translates to CASSVLGGNYGYTF.

This rearrangement joins TRBV19 to TRBJ1-1; D is unresolved. This CDR3 region has 13 residues. Germline values: CDR1 LNHDA, CDR2 SQIVND (reference sequence). V lost 5 bases and J 1 base, leaving 8 bases between the germline ends. The CDR3 sequence: CASSLTENTEAFF. The CDR3 DNA follows: TGTGCCAGTAGTTTGACGGAGAACACTGAAGCTTTCTTT.

This chain connects TRBV4-3 to TRBJ2-1; possibly TRBD2 for D (5 bases). The CDR3 loop spans 14 amino acids. V was trimmed by 0 bases and J by 12 bases, leaving 15 bases between them. Germline V gene lookup returns CDR1 LGHNA and CDR2 YSLEER. The CDR3 here is CASSQDSTTGVQFF. CDR3 coding DNA: TGCGCCAGCAGCCAAGACTCGACTACCGGGGTGCAGTTCTTC.

The V and J genes are TRBV7-6 and TRBJ2-5; 9 bases are a match to TRBD2. The CDR3 has 14 residues. Germline V gives CDR1 SGHVS, CDR2 FNYEAQ. J was trimmed by 4 bases and V by 6 bases; bases with no gene match: 6. This chain's CDR3 is CASRVSGGRETQYF. The CDR3 region has the DNA TGTGCCAGCAGGGTTAGCGGGGGCAGAGAGACCCAGTACTTC.

This clone was detected a few times. V gene TRBV15 combines with J gene TRBJ2-7; D is uncertain. Trimming stripped 5 bases from V and 7 bases from J, with 15 bases between. The CDR3 spans 13 residues. CDR1 and CDR2 (germline): LNHNV, YYDKDF (reference sequence). In DNA form, the CDR3 reads TGTGCCACCAGCGGTACCCCTGGTGAAGAGCAGTACTTC. Its protein product is CATSGTPGEEQYF.

This clone was picked up one time. This chain links TRBV5-6 with TRBJ2-3; D uncertain. With 7 bases removed from V and 4 bases from J, the gap between germline ends came to 10 bases. The CDR3 is 12 amino acids. Germline loops: CDR1 SGHDT, CDR2 YYEEEE. The CDR3 protein is CASAGLADTQYF. The CDR3 bases are TGTGCCAGCGCTGGTTTGGCAGATACGCAGTATTTT.

The chain is built from TRBV7-8 and TRBJ1-2; no reliable D call. V lost 1 base to trimming and J lost 2 bases, with 17 bases between them. Germline V gene sequence: CDR1 SGHVS, CDR2 FQNEAQ. The CDR3 loop spans 17 amino acids. CDR3 residues: CASSLVLAATPNYGYTF. CDR3 bases: TGTGCCAGCAGCTTAGTATTGGCGGCAACTCCGAACTATGGCTACACCTTC. Full variable domain (remainder filled in from reference TRBV7-8 and TRBJ1-2): GAGVSQSPRYKVAKRGQDVALRCDPISGHVSLFWYQQALGQGPEFLTYFQNEAQLDKSGLPSDRFFAERPEGSVSTLKIQRTQQEDSAVYLCASSLVLAATPNYGYTFGSGTRLTVV.

The rearrangement links TRBV7-6 to TRBJ2-7, with 9 nucleotides matching TRBD2. The germline gives CDR1 SGHVS, CDR2 FNYEAQ. The CDR3 has 18 amino acids. V lost 5 bases to trimming and J lost 2 bases; unmatched junction nucleotides: 16. CDR3 protein: CASSLWEGGGAVPYEQYF. CDR3 nucleotides: TGTGCCAGCAGCCTATGGGAAGGCGGGGGGGCCGTCCCCTACGAGCAGTACTTC.

This sequence joins TRBV7-8 and TRBJ2-7; 8 bases map to TRBD1. From germline, CDR1 is SGHVS and CDR2 FQNEAQ. The CDR3 spans 15 residues. V gave up 1 base and J gave up 1 base; unmatched junction bases: 3. Written as DNA, the CDR3 is TGTGCCAGCAGCTTAGGACAGGGGCCGTCCTACGAGCAGTACTTC. It codes for CASSLGQGPSYEQYF.

The chain is built from TRBV5-6 and TRBJ2-5, with 10 bases aligning to TRBD2. This CDR3 is 19 amino acids long. V was clipped by 0 bases and J by 5 bases; unmatched bases: 16. In germline, CDR1 is SGHDT, CDR2 YYEEEE. Here the CDR3 reads CASSLDWSLAGVSGETQYF. The DNA for the CDR3 is TGTGCCAGCAGCTTGGATTGGTCCCTAGCGGGGGTCTCAGGGGAGACCCAGTACTTC.

The CDR3 region is CASSSTIQGSGNTIYF. The CDR3 DNA reads as TGCGCCAGCAGCTCCACGATACAGGGGTCAGGAAACACCATATATTTT. The genes are TRBV5-1 and TRBJ1-3; 7 bases fit TRBD1. The trim removed 3 bases at V and 4 bases at J, leaving 10 bases unmatched. CDR3 size: 16 residues. Germline V gene data show CDR1 as SGHRS and CDR2 as YFSETQ.

This clone was observed a few times. J is TRBJ1-5 and V is TRBV4-1; the D is unclear. This CDR3 has 16 amino acids. V dropped 0 bases and J dropped 0 bases, with 9 bases sitting between them. Looked up from germline, CDR1 is MGHRA and CDR2 is YSYEKL. The CDR3 is CASSQDPVNSNQPQHF. For the CDR3, the DNA is TGCGCCAGCAGCCAAGATCCGGTTAATAGCAATCAGCCCCAGCATTTT.

This chain joins TRBV7-6 and TRBJ1-2; 10 bases agree with TRBD1. CDR3 length: 17 amino acids. Germline lookup yields CDR1 SGHVS and CDR2 FNYEAQ. After removal of 1 base from V and 0 bases from J, the junction contained 5 bases not matched to a gene. Written as DNA, the CDR3 is TGTGCCAGCAGCTTAGGACAGGGGGCAGGAGCTAACTATGGCTACACCTTC. It translates to CASSLGQGAGANYGYTF.

The rearrangement joins TRBV5-6 to TRBJ2-1; D is possibly TRBD2 (7 bases). CDR3 length: 15 residues. Germline CDR1 and CDR2: SGHDT and YYEEEE. The V end was cut by 0 bases, the J end by 15 bases, with 22 bases between. The CDR3 nucleotides read TGTGCCAGCAGCTTGGAGGGGGGGCTCGTTCGGACGCGGTTCTTC. Translation gives CASSLEGGLVRTRFF.